These 11 T cell receptor beta chains were all obtained from the same sample, sequenced in a study. TCRdb re-called the RT-PCR reads with MiXCR, one entry per CDR3 protein. Seen here are about 680,000 distinct CDR3 sequences, 12% to 15% observed once, and the top ten hold 3.6%. Input material: memory CD4+ T cells from blood. These receptors came from a female donor in good health, serving as a healthy control.

The V gene is TRBV20-1, the J gene TRBJ1-5; 7 nucleotides match TRBD1. V shed 0 bases, J shed 3 bases, and the junction held 11 bases outside the gene matches. This CDR3 contains 17 residues. Germline V gene lookup returns CDR1 DFQATT and CDR2 SNEGSKA (reference sequence). Here the CDR3 DNA reads TGCAGTGCTAGAGATTTTTCAGGGGGAAAGAACAATCAGCCCCAGCATTTT. This gives the protein CSARDFSGGKNNQPQHF.

This clonotype was picked up a small number of times. The CDR3: CSAREGGQDYGYTF. The CDR3 nucleotides read TGCAGTGCTAGAGAGGGTGGGCAGGACTATGGCTACACCTTC. The chain couples TRBV20-1 to TRBJ1-2; D gene unclear. The CDR3 sequence is 14 residues long. Germline CDR1 and CDR2: DFQATT and SNEGSKA (reference sequence). With 0 bases removed from V and 3 bases from J, the gap between germline ends came to 11 bases.

This clonotype came up a few times. The chain combines TRBV27 with TRBJ2-3, with TRBD1 identical over 8 bases. With V trimmed by 4 bases and J by 4 bases, 10 bases remained unmatched. The CDR3 is made up of 16 amino acids. Germline V CDR1 and CDR2: MNHEY, SMNVEV (reference sequence). In DNA form, the CDR3 reads TGTGCCAGCAGTTCCCTAGGCAGGGGGCATGCAGATACGCAGTATTTT. Translated: CASSSLGRGHADTQYF.

J is TRBJ1-2 and V is TRBV29-1; maybe TRBD1 (5 bases). This CDR3 is built from 11 residues. V was pared by 6 bases and J by 8 bases, with 13 bases between. Germline V gene data show CDR1 as SQVTM and CDR2 as ANQGSEA. The CDR3 bases are TGCAGCGTGGGGGGGACTACGGGCTACACCTTC. Translation: CSVGGTTGYTF.

This sequence joins TRBV5-1 and TRBJ1-1; the D is unclear. The CDR3 is 14 amino acids. The V gene lost 4 bases and the J gene lost 2 bases, with 12 bases spanning the gap. CDR1 and CDR2 (germline): SGHRS, YFSETQ. CDR3 loop: CASSPLQANTEAFF. CDR3 bases: TGCGCCAGCAGCCCCCTGCAAGCTAACACTGAAGCTTTCTTT. The whole variable domain, remainder taken from reference TRBV5-1 and TRBJ1-1, is KAGVTQTPRYLIKTRGQQVTLSCSPISGHRSVSWYQQTPGQGLQFLFEYFSETQRNKGNFPGRFSGRQFSNSRSEMNVSTLELGDSALYLCASSPLQANTEAFFGQGTRLTVV.

The chain employs TRBV4-3 and TRBJ1-2; TRBD1 matches 9 bases. Losses at the gene ends were 3 bases for V and 4 bases for J; bases not matched to a gene: 15. This CDR3 is built from 18 residues. Germline CDR1 and CDR2: LGHNA and YSLEER. The CDR3 reads CASSHAGTGIHSVYGYTF. The CDR3 DNA follows: TGCGCCAGCAGCCATGCCGGGACAGGGATCCATTCTGTCTATGGCTACACCTTC.

This clonotype was seen ten or more times. The chain has TRBV20-1 and TRBJ2-2; perhaps TRBD1 as D (5 bases). Germline values: CDR1 DFQATT, CDR2 SNEGSKA (reference sequence). This CDR3 is built from 17 residues. Trimming took 0 bases from V and 0 from J, leaving 14 bases between them. The CDR3 reads CSARDNPGRANTGELFF. The DNA of the CDR3 is TGCAGTGCTAGAGACAATCCGGGCAGGGCGAACACCGGGGAGCTGTTTTTT.

There are many counts of this clonotype. This rearrangement joins TRBV10-3 to TRBJ1-5; D is perhaps TRBD1 (6 bases). Trimming cost V 6 bases and J 0 bases, with 9 bases left between them. The CDR3 covers 14 residues. Germline V gives CDR1 ENHRY, CDR2 SYGVKD. CDR3 sequence (DNA): TGTGCCATCAGAGGGGGGGATAGCAATCAGCCCCAGCATTTT. Its translation is CAIRGGDSNQPQHF.

In its sample, this clonotype was seen many times. The chain employs TRBV29-1 and TRBJ1-3; D is undetermined. V was cut by 4 bases and J by 0 bases, with 10 bases left in between. Germline V gene lookup returns CDR1 SQVTM and CDR2 ANQGSEA. The length of the CDR3 is 14 residues. The CDR3 coding sequence is TGCAGCGTTGTTGGCAGCTACTCTGGAAACACCATATATTTT. This sequence encodes CSVVGSYSGNTIYF.

This clonotype occurred a few times. This rearrangement joins TRBV18 to TRBJ1-4, with 7 bases lining up with TRBD1. The germline V gene has CDR1 KGHSH and CDR2 LQKENI. The CDR3 spans 14 residues. Unmatched junction bases numbered 2, after V lost 2 bases and J lost 5 bases. The CDR3 sequence: CASSPGTENEKLFF. As DNA, the CDR3 is TGTGCCAGCTCACCAGGGACAGAAAATGAAAAACTGTTTTTT. The whole variable domain, filled in from reference TRBV18 and TRBJ1-4, reads NAGVMQNPRHLVRRRGQEARLRCSPMKGHSHVYWYRQLPEEGLKFMVYLQKENIIDESGMPKERFSAEFPKEGPSILRIQQVVRGDSAAYFCASSPGTENEKLFFGSGTQLSVL.

This clonotype was seen repeatedly, ten times or more. V is TRBV7-2 and J is TRBJ2-3; 7 nucleotides align to TRBD1. The CDR3 has 16 residues. The J segment lost 0 bases and the V segment lost 5 bases, leaving 8 bases of the junction unmatched. Per the germline V gene, CDR1 is SGHTA and CDR2 is FQGNSA. The CDR3, as DNA: TGTGCCAGCAGCCCTCAGACAGGGTCTAGCACAGATACGCAGTATTTT. It is translated as CASSPQTGSSTDTQYF.